This paragraph reports one TCR beta chain. The donors, healthy adults who were HIV-negative, had experienced no recent acute infections or vaccinations. The data originate from a study of shared clonotypes between healthy human individuals. The wider study: A couple of female and a few male donors aged 18 to 49 were enrolled.

Several immunoSEQ plates held equal portions of the genomic DNA taken from each subset. Source study methods: Filtering was not the same, since immunoSEQ gave junction-only sequences without quality scores. TCRdb's table, derived via immunoSEQ multiplex PCR, lists solely in-frame clones and lacks some. The V and J calls and clone size were taken over from that table, and D and trimming were inferred from the DNA. The table lists around 2.1 million clones, 90% to 96% of them singletons, with around 0.13% in the top ten. Germline V gives CDR1 SGHAT, CDR2 FQNNGV. Trimming left V 5 bases short and J 0 bases short, with 9 bases between. The CDR3 totals 14 residues.

Specimen: naive CD4+ T cells sorted from blood. The subset here: CD45RA+ positively selected. The chain employs TRBV11-2 and TRBJ2-3, with a tentative D call TRBD2 (5 bases). The receptor was derived from a man between 18 and 35 years old in good health. In DNA, the CDR3 is TGTGCCAGCAGCCCAGACTATAGCACAGATACGCAGTATTTT. Protein sequence: CASSPDYSTDTQYF.